This T cell receptor (beta chain) was identified during a study of blood T cells in healthy people across ages. Study overall: Template switching caught about one barcoded beta molecule for each two T cells. Study-wide points: Per million T cells, TCR beta diversity dropped about linearly as age rose. Without sorted subsets, naive and antigen-experienced compartments could not be conclusively compared.

This clonotype was seen at least ten times. Its antigen is unidentified. From germline, CDR1 is DFQATT and CDR2 SNEGSKA (reference sequence). Trimming pared 2 bases from V and 2 bases from J, leaving 8 bases between. CDR3 length equals 13 residues. Then a second PCR, running about 6 to 11 cycles, was carried out with a sample-barcoded 5' primer and a J-beta primer mix. TCRdb passed the 5' RACE reads through MiXCR, listing each CDR3 protein once. The table records more than 800,000 distinct CDR3 sequences, more than 25% of them present only once. This receptor was obtained from a woman older than 75 in good health. The chain has TRBV20-1 and TRBJ2-3; D gene unclear. Source material: blood. This chain's CDR3 is CSARFPFTDTQYF. The CDR3 DNA reads as TGCAGTGCTAGATTCCCATTCACAGATACGCAGTATTTT.